Listed below are T cell receptor beta chains from one sample, sequenced in a study of blood T cell repertoires in COVID-19. The protocol was immunoSEQ multiplex PCR, while the TCRdb copy is restricted to in-frame clones and leaves out a portion. This sample carries approximately 210,000 clones, about 86% of them seen once, and the ten largest clones take roughly 14%. The source material was PBMCs or T cells enriched from blood (not recorded which). The receptors stem from a woman in her 50s with acute COVID-19. Each CDR3 is given without its conserved first and last residue. Clone size is not always given. Where it is, it says once, few, many or a class for expanded clones.

SVDVGGTEAF,few,TRBV29-1,TRBJ1-1
AWSVRRQWNTEAF,.,TRBV30,TRBJ1-1
ASTDASVLPYEQY,.,TRBV6-5,TRBJ2-7
ASSLGPIYEQY,once,TRBV7-3,TRBJ2-7
ASSLEATGLERY,few,TRBV28,TRBJ2-7
ASKTIRVSNQPQH,.,TRBV28,TRBJ1-5
ASTLYLGGGETQY,.,TRBV5-5,TRBJ2-5
ASSPTGYGYT,.,TRBV7-2,TRBJ1-2
ASSSIPSGSETQY,.,TRBV5-1,TRBJ2-5
ASSIWTGWPGELF,once,TRBV19,TRBJ2-2
ASRDTADTQY,.,TRBV6-5,TRBJ2-3